This TCR beta chain was identified during a study of spatial heterogeneity in lung cancer. About the research overall: The donors, 60 to 80 patients with untreated early-stage non-small cell lung cancer, provided the samples. Each distinct TCR and UMI combination averaged more than ten appearances in raw reads.

As to time point: blood at routine non-recurrence follow-up after resection. Whole RNA was taken from tumor, nontumor lung or frozen PBMC; it was then sequenced unsorted. One entry per CDR3 protein, called by TCRdb with MiXCR from the 5' RACE reads. Here the sample spans 110,000 or so distinct CDR3 sequences, more than 10% being singletons. The CDR3 consists of 14 residues. The V gene's germline CDR1 is SQVTM and CDR2 ANQGSEA. V lost 4 bases and J lost 4; bases outside the gene matches: 5. Sequencing was performed on PBMCs, taken at follow-up. The sequence was obtained from a female donor with early-stage non-small cell lung cancer. The genes are TRBV29-1 and TRBJ2-1, with 9 bases matching TRBD2. CDR3 sequence (DNA): TGCAGCGTTGTGACTAGCGGATTTTACAATGAGCAGTTCTTC. Its protein is CSVVTSGFYNEQFF.